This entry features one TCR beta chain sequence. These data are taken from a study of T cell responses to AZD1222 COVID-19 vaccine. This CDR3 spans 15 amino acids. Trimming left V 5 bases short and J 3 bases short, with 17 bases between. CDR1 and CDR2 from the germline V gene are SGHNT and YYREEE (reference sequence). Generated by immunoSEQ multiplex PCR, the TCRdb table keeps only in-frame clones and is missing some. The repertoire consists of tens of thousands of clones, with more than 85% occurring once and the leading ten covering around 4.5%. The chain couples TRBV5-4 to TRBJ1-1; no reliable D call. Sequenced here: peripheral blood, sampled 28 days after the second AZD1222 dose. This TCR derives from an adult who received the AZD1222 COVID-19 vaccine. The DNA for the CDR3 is TGTGCCAGCAGTGGAGCGGTATTAAAGGACACTGAAGCTTTCTTT. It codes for CASSGAVLKDTEAFF.